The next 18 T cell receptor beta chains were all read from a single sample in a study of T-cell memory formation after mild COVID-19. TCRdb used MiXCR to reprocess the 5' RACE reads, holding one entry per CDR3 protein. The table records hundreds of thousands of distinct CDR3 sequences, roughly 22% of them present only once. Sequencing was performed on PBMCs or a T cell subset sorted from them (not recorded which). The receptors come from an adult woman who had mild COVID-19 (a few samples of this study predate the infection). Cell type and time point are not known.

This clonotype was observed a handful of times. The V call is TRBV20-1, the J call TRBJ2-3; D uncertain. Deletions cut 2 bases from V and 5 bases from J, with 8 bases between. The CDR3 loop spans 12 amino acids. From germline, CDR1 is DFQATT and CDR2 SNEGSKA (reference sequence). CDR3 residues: CSARWLIDTQYF. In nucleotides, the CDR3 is TGCAGTGCTAGATGGCTTATAGATACGCAGTATTTT.

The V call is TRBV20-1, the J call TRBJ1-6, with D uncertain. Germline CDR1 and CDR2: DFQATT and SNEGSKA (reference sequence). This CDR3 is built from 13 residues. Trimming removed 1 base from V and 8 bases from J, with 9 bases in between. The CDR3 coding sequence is TGCAGTGCTAGAGTTTCCCGGGATTCACCCCTCCACTTT. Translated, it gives CSARVSRDSPLHF.

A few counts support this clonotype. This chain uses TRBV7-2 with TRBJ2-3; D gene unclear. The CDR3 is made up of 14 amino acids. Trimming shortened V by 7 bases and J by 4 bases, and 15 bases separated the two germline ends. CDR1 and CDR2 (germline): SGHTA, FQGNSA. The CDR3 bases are TGTGCCAGCACCTCCAACGGGCTGGCAGATACGCAGTATTTT. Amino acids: CASTSNGLADTQYF. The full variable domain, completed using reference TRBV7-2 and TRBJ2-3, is GAGVSQSPSNKVTEKGKDVELRCDPISGHTALYWYRQSLGQGLEFLIYFQGNSAPDKSGLPSDRFSAERTGGSVSTLTIQRTQQEDSAVYLCASTSNGLADTQYFGPGTRLTVL.

DNA for the CDR3: TGTGCCAGCAGTCAAAGCGGGACGGGTAACAATGAGCAGTTCTTC. It is translated as CASSQSGTGNNEQFF. This chain joins TRBV6-2 or TRBV6-3 and TRBJ2-1; 7 nucleotides match TRBD2. CDR3 length: 15 residues. Germline lookup yields CDR1 MNHEY and CDR2 SVGEGT. The V gene end was trimmed by 5 bases and the J gene end by 5 bases; junction bases not matched to a gene: 9.

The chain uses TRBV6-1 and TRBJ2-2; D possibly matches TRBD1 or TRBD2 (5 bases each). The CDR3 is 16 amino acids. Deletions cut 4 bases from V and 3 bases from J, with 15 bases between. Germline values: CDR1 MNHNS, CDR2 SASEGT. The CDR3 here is CASSGPGTSYTGELFF. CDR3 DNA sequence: TGTGCCAGCAGTGGCCCAGGGACGTCCTACACCGGGGAGCTGTTTTTT.

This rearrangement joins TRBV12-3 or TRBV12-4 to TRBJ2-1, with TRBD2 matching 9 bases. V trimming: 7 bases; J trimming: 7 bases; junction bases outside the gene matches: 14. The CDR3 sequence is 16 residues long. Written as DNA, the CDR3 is TGTGCCAGCACCTCAGGGCGGGGGGGGCCGAGGAATGAGCAGTTCTTC. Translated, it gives CASTSGRGGPRNEQFF.

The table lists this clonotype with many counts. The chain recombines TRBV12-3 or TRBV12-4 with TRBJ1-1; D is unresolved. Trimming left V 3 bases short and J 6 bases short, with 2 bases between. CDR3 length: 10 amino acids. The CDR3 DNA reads TGTGCCAGCAGTTTGGCTGAAGCTTTCTTT. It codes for CASSLAEAFF.

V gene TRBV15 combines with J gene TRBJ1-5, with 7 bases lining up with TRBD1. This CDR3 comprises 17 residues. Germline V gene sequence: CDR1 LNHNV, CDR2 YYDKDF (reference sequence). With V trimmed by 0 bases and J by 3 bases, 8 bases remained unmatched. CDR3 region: CATSRDPRDRSNQPQHF. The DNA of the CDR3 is TGTGCCACCAGCAGAGACCCAAGGGACAGATCCAATCAGCCCCAGCATTTT. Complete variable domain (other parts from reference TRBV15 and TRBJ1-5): DAMVIQNPRYQVTQFGKPVTLSCSQTLNHNVMYWYQQKSSQAPKLLFHYYDKDFNNEADTPDNFQSRRPNTSFCFLDIRSPGLGDTAMYLCATSRDPRDRSNQPQHFGDGTRLSIL.

The CDR3 reads CATSRLTGAYYGYTF. The CDR3 nucleotides are TGTGCCACCAGCAGGCTGACGGGGGCGTATTATGGCTACACCTTC. The chain couples TRBV15 to TRBJ1-2; D possibly corresponds to TRBD1 (6 bases). The CDR3 extends over 15 amino acids. The germline gives CDR1 LNHNV, CDR2 YYDKDF (reference sequence). V dropped 3 bases and J dropped 5 bases, with 16 bases sitting between them.

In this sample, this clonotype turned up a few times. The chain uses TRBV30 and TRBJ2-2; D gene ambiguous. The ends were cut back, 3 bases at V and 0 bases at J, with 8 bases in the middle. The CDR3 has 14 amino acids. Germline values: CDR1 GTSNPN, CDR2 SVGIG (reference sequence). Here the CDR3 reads CAWRKGSNTGELFF. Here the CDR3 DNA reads TGTGCCTGGAGAAAGGGCTCGAACACCGGGGAGCTGTTTTTT.

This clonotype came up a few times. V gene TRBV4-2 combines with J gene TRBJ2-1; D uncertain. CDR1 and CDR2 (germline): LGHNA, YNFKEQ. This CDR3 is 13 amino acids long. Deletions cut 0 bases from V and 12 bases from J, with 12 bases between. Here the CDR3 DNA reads TGTGCCAGCAGCCAAGATCACGCTATTGGGCAGTTCTTC. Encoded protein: CASSQDHAIGQFF.

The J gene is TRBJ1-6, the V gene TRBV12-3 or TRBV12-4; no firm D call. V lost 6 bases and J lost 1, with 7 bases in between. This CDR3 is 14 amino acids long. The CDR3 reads CASRVWSYNSPLHF. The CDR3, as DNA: TGTGCCAGCAGGGTATGGTCCTATAATTCACCCCTCCACTTT.

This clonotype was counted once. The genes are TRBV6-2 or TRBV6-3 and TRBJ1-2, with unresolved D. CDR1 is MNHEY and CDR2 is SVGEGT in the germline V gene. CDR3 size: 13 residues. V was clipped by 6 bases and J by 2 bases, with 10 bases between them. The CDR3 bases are TGTGCCAGCAGCCCACAAAAGAACTATGGCTACACCTTC. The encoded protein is CASSPQKNYGYTF.

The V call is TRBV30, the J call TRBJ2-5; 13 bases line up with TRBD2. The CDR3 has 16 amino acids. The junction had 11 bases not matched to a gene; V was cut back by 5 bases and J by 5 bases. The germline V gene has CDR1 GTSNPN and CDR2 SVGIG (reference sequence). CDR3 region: CAWGPGLAGLNETQYF. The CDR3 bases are TGTGCCTGGGGCCCGGGACTAGCGGGGTTAAACGAGACCCAGTACTTC.

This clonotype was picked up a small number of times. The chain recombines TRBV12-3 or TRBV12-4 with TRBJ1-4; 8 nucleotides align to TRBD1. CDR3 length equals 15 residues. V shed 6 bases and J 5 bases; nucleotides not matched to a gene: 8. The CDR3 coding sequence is TGTGCCAGCAGCCGGTTTGCAGGGGGCAATGAAAAACTGTTTTTT. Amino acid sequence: CASSRFAGGNEKLFF.

The CDR3 spells CASSPEGQHNYGYTF. Written as DNA, the CDR3 is TGTGCCAGCAGCCCTGAGGGACAGCATAACTATGGCTACACCTTC. The chain recombines TRBV7-6 with TRBJ1-2; 7 positions match TRBD1. The CDR3 is 15 amino acids. Germline CDR1 reads SGHVS; CDR2 reads FNYEAQ. After removal of 5 bases from V and 1 base from J, the junction contained 7 bases not matched to a gene.

The CDR3 DNA reads TGCGCCAGCAGCTTGGTTCGTCTGGGTGAGCAGTTCTTC. Translated, it gives CASSLVRLGEQFF. The J gene is TRBJ2-1, the V gene TRBV5-1; D is unresolved. This CDR3 spans 13 amino acids. Germline CDR1 SGHRS, CDR2 YFSETQ. The V and J ends lost 0 bases and 9 bases respectively, with 10 bases between them.

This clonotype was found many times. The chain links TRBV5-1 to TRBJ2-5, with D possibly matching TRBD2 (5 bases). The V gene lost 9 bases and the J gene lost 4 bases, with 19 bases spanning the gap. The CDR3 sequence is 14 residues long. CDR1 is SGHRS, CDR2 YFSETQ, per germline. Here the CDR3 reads CATTVSGSGETQYF. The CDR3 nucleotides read TGCGCCACCACCGTCTCGGGGAGCGGAGAGACCCAGTACTTC.